What follows are 20 T cell receptor beta chains derived from one specimen sequenced in a study of blood T cell repertoires in COVID-19. Produced via immunoSEQ multiplex PCR; TCRdb's table is partial and in-frame only. Of roughly 120,000 clones in the sample, about nine tenths are singletons; the top ten hold roughly 1.9%. Sequencing was done on a sample of peripheral blood. Every receptor here comes from a human donor with active COVID-19. The donor label of this sample is uncertain.

The rearrangement joins TRBV20-1 to TRBJ1-5; D call uncertain. Trimming took 3 bases from V and 1 from J, leaving 7 bases between them. Germline CDR1 DFQATT, CDR2 SNEGSKA (reference sequence). The length of the CDR3 is 13 residues. In nucleotides, the CDR3 is TGCAGTGCTAGTCCCTTCAGCAATCAGCCCCAGCATTTT. This sequence encodes CSASPFSNQPQHF.

This chain joins TRBV15 and TRBJ2-7; D remains unclear. The length of the CDR3 is 16 residues. V gave up 0 bases and J gave up 0 bases, with 12 bases separating them. CDR1 LNHNV and CDR2 YYDKDF come from the germline V gene (reference sequence). In nucleotides, the CDR3 is TGTGCCACCAGCAGAGATAGTGCAGCGTCCTCCTACGAGCAGTACTTC. As protein: CATSRDSAASSYEQYF.

The chain couples TRBV28 to TRBJ1-5; D is perhaps TRBD1 (6 bases). From germline, CDR1 is MDHEN and CDR2 SYDVKM. This CDR3 is built from 12 residues. V was pared by 6 bases and J by 9 bases, with 12 bases between. The CDR3, as DNA: TGTGCCAGCAGAATTTGGGGGCGGCCCCAGCATTTT. Translated: CASRIWGRPQHF.

This clone was seen only once. The V call is TRBV7-8, the J call TRBJ1-2; 10 nucleotides line up with TRBD1. Germline loops: CDR1 SGHVS, CDR2 FQNEAQ. Unmatched junction bases numbered 14, after V lost 5 bases and J lost 5 bases. The CDR3 runs to 17 residues. In DNA form, the CDR3 reads TGTGCCAGCAGCATTAGCGTGGGACAGGGGATTTGGTATGGCTACACCTTC. This gives the protein CASSISVGQGIWYGYTF.

The chain is built from TRBV27 and TRBJ2-3; D is ambiguous. The V end lost 1 base, the J end lost 6 bases, and 5 bases lay between the germline ends. There are 12 residues in the CDR3. Per germline, CDR1 MNHEY and CDR2 SMNVEV (reference sequence). The CDR3 loop is CASSLFGDTQYF. The CDR3 DNA reads TGTGCCAGCAGTTTATTCGGGGATACGCAGTATTTT.

V and J are TRBV11-2 and TRBJ2-2, with 8 bases identical to TRBD1. CDR1 is SGHAT and CDR2 is FQNNGV in the germline V gene. V shed 1 base and J 5 bases; nucleotides not matched to a gene: 6. The CDR3 runs to 16 residues. DNA for the CDR3: TGTGCCAGCAGCTTAGCCCAGGGGGCCTGGACCGGGGAGCTGTTTTTT. Protein sequence: CASSLAQGAWTGELFF.

This chain links TRBV6-2 or TRBV6-3 with TRBJ2-1; D remains unclear. This CDR3 comprises 17 residues. V was trimmed by 0 bases and J by 6 bases, leaving 18 bases between them. Germline V gene data show CDR1 as MNHEY and CDR2 as SVGEGT. In DNA, the CDR3 is TGTGCCAGCAGTTACTCCGCATGGCAAATAGGAGCCAATGAGCAGTTCTTC. Translation: CASSYSAWQIGANEQFF.

The chain employs TRBV19 and TRBJ2-6; D uncertain. Germline loops: CDR1 LNHDA, CDR2 SQIVND (reference sequence). V dropped 5 bases and J dropped 1 base, with 6 bases sitting between them. The length of the CDR3 is 14 residues. The CDR3 spells CASSYGSGANVLTF. The CDR3, as DNA: TGTGCCAGTAGTTACGGGTCTGGGGCCAACGTCCTGACTTTC. Based on the CDR3 plus reference TRBV19 and TRBJ2-6, the full variable domain is DGGITQSPKYLFRKEGQNVTLSCEQNLNHDAMYWYRQDPGQGLRLIYYSQIVNDFQKGDIAEGYSVSREKKESFPLTVTSAQKNPTAFYLCASSYGSGANVLTFGAGSRLTVL.

This clone was recorded only once. CDR3 protein: CASSVVPTGTDTQYF. The DNA for the CDR3 is TGTGCCAGCAGCGTAGTTCCGACAGGCACAGATACGCAGTATTTT. V and J are TRBV9 and TRBJ2-3; a possible D gene is TRBD1 (5 bases). This CDR3 comprises 15 residues. V was cut by 0 bases and J by 1 base, with 9 bases left in between. The germline V gene encodes CDR1 SGDLS and CDR2 YYNGEE. Based on the CDR3 plus reference TRBV9 and TRBJ2-3, the full variable domain is DSGVTQTPKHLITATGQRVTLRCSPRSGDLSVYWYQQSLDQGLQFLIQYYNGEERAKGNILERFSAQQFPDLHSELNLSSLELGDSALYFCASSVVPTGTDTQYFGPGTRLTVL.

CDR3 coding DNA: TGCGCCAGCAGCCCCGGACAGAGCTCCTATAATTCACCCCTCCACTTT. Translation gives CASSPGQSSYNSPLHF. This sequence joins TRBV4-1 and TRBJ1-6; tentatively, D is TRBD1 (6 bases). V dropped 4 bases and J dropped 0 bases, with 10 bases sitting between them. This CDR3 is 16 amino acids long. Germline V gives CDR1 MGHRA, CDR2 YSYEKL.

This clone was seen a handful of times. The chain couples TRBV7-6 to TRBJ1-3, with a weak D call TRBD1 (6 bases). V was trimmed by 2 bases and J by 1 base, leaving 12 bases between them. CDR1 SGHVS and CDR2 FNYEAQ come from the germline V gene. This CDR3 spans 16 amino acids. The CDR3 DNA reads as TGTGCCAGCAGCTTATTAGGACAGAATTCTGGAAACACCATATATTTT. Translating gives CASSLLGQNSGNTIYF.

The chain links TRBV11-2 to TRBJ2-1; 11 bases line up with TRBD1. Germline loops: CDR1 SGHAT, CDR2 FQNNGV. The ends lost 4 bases at V and 4 bases at J; junction bases unmatched: 3. CDR3 length: 15 amino acids. The CDR3 spells CASSSGQGAYNEQFF. The CDR3, as DNA: TGTGCCAGCAGCTCCGGACAGGGGGCGTACAATGAGCAGTTCTTC.

The rearrangement uses TRBV11-2 and TRBJ1-3; TRBD1 is a possible D gene (5 bases). V shed 4 bases and J shed 3 bases, with 16 bases lying between them. Germline-derived CDR1 and CDR2 are SGHAT and FQNNGV. The CDR3 totals 16 residues. CDR3 nucleotides: TGTGCCAGCAGCTCTGCCCAGGGAATTCGTGGAAACACCATATATTTT. Residues: CASSSAQGIRGNTIYF.

The chain employs TRBV3-1 (or the pseudogene TRBV3-2) and TRBJ2-7; perhaps TRBD1 as D (5 bases). The germline V gene encodes CDR1 LGHDT and CDR2 YNNKEL (reference sequence). This CDR3 region has 15 residues. V shed 4 bases and J shed 0 bases, with 13 bases lying between them. The CDR3 reads CASSPHQGSSYEQYF. The CDR3 nucleotides are TGTGCCAGCAGCCCTCACCAGGGTTCCTCCTACGAGCAGTACTTC.

The chain links TRBV5-4 to TRBJ2-7; 9 bases line up with TRBD1. CDR3 length: 14 residues. Germline trimming cut 3 bases from V and 6 bases from J; bases unmatched to any gene: 7. CDR1 and CDR2 (germline): SGHNT, YYREEE (reference sequence). The CDR3, as DNA: TGTGCCAGCAGCTCCGGGACAGGGCTGACCGAGCAGTACTTC. It codes for CASSSGTGLTEQYF.

Only one count was recorded for this clone. This rearrangement joins TRBV10-1 to TRBJ2-2, with D possibly being TRBD2 (5 bases). The CDR3 runs to 15 residues. Trimming cost V 3 bases and J 5 bases, with 13 bases left between them. CDR1 is WNHNN, CDR2 SYGVQD, per germline (reference sequence). CDR3 nucleotide sequence: TGCGCCAGCAGTGACTTCGGGGTAGGAACCGGGGAGCTGTTTTTT. It is translated as CASSDFGVGTGELFF.

V usage is TRBV4-1 and J usage is TRBJ2-7, with D perhaps TRBD2 (5 bases). The germline V gene encodes CDR1 MGHRA and CDR2 YSYEKL. V lost 0 bases and J 4 bases, leaving 13 bases between the germline ends. The CDR3 is 15 amino acids. The CDR3 sequence: CASSQEGLARYEQYF. The CDR3 nucleotides are TGCGCCAGCAGCCAAGAAGGGTTAGCGAGGTACGAGCAGTACTTC.

The chain links TRBV18 to TRBJ1-2; TRBD1 is a possible D gene (6 bases). From germline, CDR1 is KGHSH and CDR2 LQKENI. V lost 5 bases to trimming and J lost 5 bases, with 18 bases between them. The CDR3 totals 15 residues. CDR3 in DNA: TGTGCCAGCTCAAGAAAACAGGGTCAGGAGTATGGCTACACCTTC. It yields the protein CASSRKQGQEYGYTF.

J is TRBJ2-2 and V is TRBV6-1, with no clear D. Trimming removed 2 bases from V and 7 bases from J, with 11 bases in between. The CDR3 sequence is 14 residues long. Germline CDR1 MNHNS, CDR2 SASEGT. The CDR3: CASSELRHVGELFF. CDR3 DNA: TGTGCCAGCAGTGAATTGAGGCACGTCGGGGAGCTGTTTTTT.

The chain combines TRBV27 with TRBJ2-5; 7 bases line up with TRBD2. The germline V gene has CDR1 MNHEY and CDR2 SMNVEV (reference sequence). V lost 8 bases to trimming and J lost 8 bases; unmatched junction nucleotides: 11. This CDR3 spans 13 amino acids. CDR3 protein: CASLGGSPPTQYF. For the CDR3, the DNA is TGTGCCAGCCTGGGGGGGTCTCCCCCCACCCAGTACTTC.